Many counts were recorded for the clone carrying this T cell receptor beta chain. Antigen unknown. RNA transcripts gave rise to amplified TCR beta CDR3 regions. The HTBI primer set served for first-round RT-PCR of the TCR CDR3. TCRdb re-analysed the multiplex PCR reads in MiXCR, keeping a single row per CDR3 protein. The table records about 720,000 distinct CDR3 sequences, about 19% of them present only once. V lost 6 bases, J lost 6 bases, and 18 bases lay in between. There are 15 residues in the CDR3. Germline CDR1 and CDR2: SNHLY and FYNNEI. The sample is drawn from a study of T cells in Graves' hyperthyroidism and ophthalmopathy. Background on the study: The blood sample was taken at first diagnosis, before treatment began. Study-level findings and limits: Ophthalmopathy cases were set apart from stable hyperthyroidism by a 13 V-J model.

Recently diagnosed hyperthyroidism of less than 2 months' duration affected patients aged 18 to 65. The authors obtained PBMCs from 10 ml of fresh peripheral blood. The chain has TRBV2 and TRBJ2-1; no clear D. The TCR was taken from a woman aged 50 to 60 with Graves' hyperthyroidism that later progressed to Graves' ophthalmopathy. Specimen: blood. The CDR3 DNA is TGTGCCAGCAGGCTTAGGTCCGTCCTTGGCAATGAGCAGTTCTTC. It translates to CASRLRSVLGNEQFF.